These 15 T cell receptor beta chains were sequenced from one sample in a study of shared clonotypes between healthy human individuals (dated by TCRdb to 2018 to 2020). The method was the immunoSEQ multiplex PCR assay. Not all clones reach the TCRdb copy of this immuneACCESS table, which keeps in-frame sequences only. Checked studies attribute under half of the gap to unresolved V genes and leave the rest unexplained. Present in this sample are about 2.4 million clones, under 95% of which were seen just once. Of the sample, roughly 0.36% is held by the ten largest clones. The sequencing input was naive CD4+ T cells from PBMCs. Taken with the paper, the label for cell subset or site translates to: CD45RA+ positively selected. Every receptor here comes from a young man in good health. Some clones in this sample may be carry-over from other donors' samples.

The chain is built from TRBV28 and TRBJ2-3; 14 nucleotides line up with TRBD2. Germline CDR1 is MDHEN and CDR2 is SYDVKM. The CDR3 sequence is 16 residues long. Trimming took 5 bases from V and 4 from J; bases not matched to a gene: 5. CDR3 nucleotide sequence: TGTGCCAGCAGTACCTCGGGACTAGCGGGAGCAGATACGCAGTATTTT. This encodes CASSTSGLAGADTQYF.

Concerning this clone: The sample contains more than one DNA sequence encoding this CDR3. The V and J genes are TRBV5-1 and TRBJ1-4, with D maybe TRBD1 (5 bases). The CDR3 loop spans 15 amino acids. Trimming left V 0 bases short and J 1 base short, with 7 bases between. The germline CDR1 and CDR2 sequences are SGHRS and YFSETQ. The CDR3 nucleotides are TGCGCCAGCAGCTTGGAGGGGAGAACTAATGAAAAACTGTTTTTT. It encodes CASSLEGRTNEKLFF.

The CDR3: CASSSAGNTIYF. CDR3 in DNA: TGTGCCAGCAGTAGTGCTGGAAACACCATATATTTT. This chain joins TRBV6-5 and TRBJ1-3; D not resolved. CDR1 is MNHEY, CDR2 SVGAGI, per germline. V was trimmed by 5 bases and J by 2 bases, leaving 4 bases between them. The CDR3 loop spans 12 amino acids.

CDR3 in amino acids: CASSQPGQGPRGNQPQHF. CDR3 in DNA: TGTGCCAGCAGCCAACCGGGACAGGGGCCCCGTGGCAATCAGCCCCAGCATTTT. The chain joins TRBV28 to TRBJ1-5; 10 bases line up with TRBD1. This CDR3 has 18 residues. Germline V gene data show CDR1 as MDHEN and CDR2 as SYDVKM. Trimming took 6 bases from V and 2 from J; bases not matched to a gene: 13.

Points on this clone: The junction does not match germline at one end; this may be a read error. The chain links TRBV4-1 to TRBJ2-1, with D perhaps TRBD1 or TRBD2 (5 bases each). Germline V gene sequence: CDR1 MGHRA, CDR2 YSYEKL. CDR3 size: 11 residues. The CDR3 DNA reads TGCGCCAGCAGCCAATCAACGGGACCCATCTTC. Protein: CASSQSTGPIF.

The chain has TRBV7-9 and TRBJ2-1; possible D gene TRBD2, 6 bases. Germline V lookup: CDR1 SEHNR, CDR2 FQNEAQ (reference sequence). The V end was cut by 5 bases, the J end by 2 bases, with 10 bases between. The CDR3 is 14 residues long. Written as DNA, the CDR3 is TGTGCCAGCAGCCCGGCGGGGCCCTACAATGAGCAGTTCTTC. This translates into CASSPAGPYNEQFF.

The chain uses TRBV5-8 and TRBJ2-5; D not resolved. Germline V lookup: CDR1 SGHTS, CDR2 YDEGEE. The CDR3 has 15 residues. The V end was cut by 0 bases, the J end by 4 bases, with 13 bases between. The CDR3 region is CASSLAMGRRETQYF. CDR3 nucleotide sequence: TGTGCCAGCAGCTTGGCAATGGGTCGGAGAGAGACCCAGTACTTC.

The rearrangement joins TRBV6-1 to TRBJ1-1; unclear D gene. The CDR3 contains 14 residues. The germline gives CDR1 MNHNS, CDR2 SASEGT. V was trimmed by 4 bases and J by 5 bases, leaving 14 bases between them. The CDR3 DNA reads TGTGCCAGCAGTGTTTCGACCCACGGGACTGAAGCTTTCTTT. Amino acids: CASSVSTHGTEAFF.

The chain carries TRBV6-1 and TRBJ1-2; no clear D. V lost 7 bases and J 4 bases, leaving 10 bases between the germline ends. CDR3 size: 12 residues. Germline V gene data show CDR1 as MNHNS and CDR2 as SASEGT. CDR3 sequence: CASMRTVYGYTF. CDR3 coding DNA: TGTGCCAGCATGAGGACGGTCTATGGCTACACCTTC.

This clone was counted once. V usage is TRBV18 and J usage is TRBJ1-1; no firm D call. From germline, CDR1 is KGHSH and CDR2 LQKENI. The V and J ends lost 4 bases and 1 base respectively, with 7 bases between them. This CDR3 region has 13 residues. This CDR3 is CASSRVRNTEAFF. DNA of the CDR3: TGTGCCAGCTCACGAGTCCGGAACACTGAAGCTTTCTTT.

This clone is a singleton in its sample. This sequence joins TRBV30 and TRBJ1-2; a possible D gene is TRBD1 (6 bases). CDR1 and CDR2 from the germline V gene are GTSNPN and SVGIG (reference sequence). The CDR3 consists of 11 residues. The ends were cut back, 8 bases at V and 7 bases at J, with 14 bases in the middle. The CDR3 here is CARGTLAGYTF. CDR3 nucleotides: TGTGCCCGGGGGACATTGGCTGGCTACACCTTC.

This CDR3 is CASSGGLANNEQFF. The CDR3 coding sequence is TGTGCCAGCAGTGGCGGACTAGCGAACAATGAGCAGTTCTTC. The chain couples TRBV6-5 to TRBJ2-1, with 9 bases aligning to TRBD2. Germline V gives CDR1 MNHEY, CDR2 SVGAGI. This CDR3 comprises 14 residues. V was pared by 5 bases and J by 5 bases, with 4 bases of the junction left unmatched.

This clone has just one count. The chain is built from TRBV28 and TRBJ2-2, with D unresolved. The CDR3 loop spans 17 amino acids. V lost 5 bases and J 4 bases, leaving 20 bases between the germline ends. Germline assignment: CDR1 MDHEN and CDR2 SYDVKM. The CDR3 reads CASSLPAQPRTTGELFF. DNA for the CDR3: TGTGCCAGCAGTCTCCCGGCCCAGCCCCGTACCACCGGGGAGCTGTTTTTT.

The chain uses TRBV18 and TRBJ1-3; the match to TRBD1 covers 8 bases. The J segment lost 0 bases and the V segment lost 5 bases, leaving 6 bases of the junction unmatched. The germline CDR1 and CDR2 sequences are KGHSH and LQKENI. The CDR3 is 16 amino acids. Here the CDR3 DNA reads TGTGCCAGCTCAGCCTCCGGGACAGGCTCTGGAAACACCATATATTTT. The encoded protein is CASSASGTGSGNTIYF.

This chain joins TRBV6-6 and TRBJ1-4; TRBD1 might be the D (5 bases). This CDR3 comprises 15 residues. Germline V gene lookup returns CDR1 MNHNY and CDR2 SVGAGI (reference sequence). Trimming took off 0 bases at V and 5 bases at J, with 10 bases between the two ends. The DNA for the CDR3 is TGTGCCAGCAGTTACTCGGGGCTACCCAATGAAAAACTGTTTTTT. It codes for CASSYSGLPNEKLFF.